The entry that follows covers one T cell receptor beta chain sequence. Original analysis: Nucleated cell counts were estimated from reference gene primer amplification. Here immunoSEQ multiplex PCR was the method, and the copy in TCRdb shows in-frame clones only, minus some. The V and J calls and clone size are taken from that table; D and trimming were inferred from the DNA. The sample includes around 250,000 clones, approximately 80% of them seen just once. This record comes from a study of blood T cell repertoires in COVID-19. From germline, CDR1 is GTSNPN and CDR2 SVGIG (reference sequence). V shed 4 bases and J shed 13 bases, with 16 bases lying between them. The CDR3 covers 11 residues.

Material for sequencing was PBMCs or T cells enriched from blood (not recorded which). V gene TRBV30 combines with J gene TRBJ2-5; perhaps TRBD2 as D (6 bases). The receptor was isolated from a middle-aged man who had recovered from COVID-19. DNA for the CDR3: TGTGCCTGGAAAGGAAAGGGACTGTGGTACTTC. Translated, it gives CAWKGKGLWYF.